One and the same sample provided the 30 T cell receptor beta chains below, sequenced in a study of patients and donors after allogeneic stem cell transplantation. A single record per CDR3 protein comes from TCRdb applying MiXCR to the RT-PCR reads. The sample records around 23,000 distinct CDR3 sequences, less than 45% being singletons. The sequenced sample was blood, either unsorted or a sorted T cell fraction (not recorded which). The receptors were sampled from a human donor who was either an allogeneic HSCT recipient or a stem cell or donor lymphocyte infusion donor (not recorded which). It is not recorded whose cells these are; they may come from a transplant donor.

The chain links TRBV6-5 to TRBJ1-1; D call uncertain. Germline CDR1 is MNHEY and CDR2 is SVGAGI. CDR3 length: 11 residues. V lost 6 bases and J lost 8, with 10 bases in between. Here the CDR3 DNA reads TGTGCCAGCAGCCGCGATAGCGAAGCTTTCTTT. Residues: CASSRDSEAFF.

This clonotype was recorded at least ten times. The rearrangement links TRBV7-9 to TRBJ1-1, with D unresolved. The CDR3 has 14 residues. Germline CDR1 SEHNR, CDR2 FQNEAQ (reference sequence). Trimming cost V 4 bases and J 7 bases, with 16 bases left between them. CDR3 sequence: CASSSQKGGYEAFF. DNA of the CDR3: TGTGCCAGCAGCTCCCAAAAAGGCGGCTATGAAGCTTTCTTT.

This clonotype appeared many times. DNA for the CDR3: TGCGCCAGCAGCTTGACAGGCAATCAGCCCCAGCATTTT. Its translation: CASSLTGNQPQHF. This chain links TRBV5-1 with TRBJ1-5; unclear D gene. The CDR3 contains 13 residues. V lost 1 base and J 2 bases, leaving 4 bases between the germline ends. Germline V gene data show CDR1 as SGHRS and CDR2 as YFSETQ.

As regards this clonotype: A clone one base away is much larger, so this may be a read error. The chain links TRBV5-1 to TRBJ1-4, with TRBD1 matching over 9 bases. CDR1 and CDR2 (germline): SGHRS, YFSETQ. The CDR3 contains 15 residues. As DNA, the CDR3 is TGCGCCAGCAGCTTGGCCGGGACAGGGAGTGAAAAACTGTCTTTT. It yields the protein CASSLAGTGSEKLSF.

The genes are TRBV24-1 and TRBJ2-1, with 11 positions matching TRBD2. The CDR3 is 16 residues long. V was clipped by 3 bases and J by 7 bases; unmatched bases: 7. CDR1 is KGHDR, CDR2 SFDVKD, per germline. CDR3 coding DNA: TGTGCCACCAGTGATAGTAGCGGGAGGGCCGTAAATGAGCAGTTCTTC. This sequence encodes CATSDSSGRAVNEQFF.

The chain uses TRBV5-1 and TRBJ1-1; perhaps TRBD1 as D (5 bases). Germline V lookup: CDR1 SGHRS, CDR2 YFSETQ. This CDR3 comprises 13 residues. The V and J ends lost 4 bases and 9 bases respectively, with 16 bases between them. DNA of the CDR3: TGCGCCAGCAGCCCGGAGGGGACCGGACAAGCTTTCTTT. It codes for CASSPEGTGQAFF.

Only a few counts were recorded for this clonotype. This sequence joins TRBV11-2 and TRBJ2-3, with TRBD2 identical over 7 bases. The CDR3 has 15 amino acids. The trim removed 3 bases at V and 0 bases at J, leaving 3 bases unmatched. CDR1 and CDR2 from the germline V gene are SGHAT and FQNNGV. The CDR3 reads CASSLDGGSTDTQYF. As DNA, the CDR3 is TGTGCCAGCAGCTTGGACGGGGGGAGCACAGATACGCAGTATTTT.

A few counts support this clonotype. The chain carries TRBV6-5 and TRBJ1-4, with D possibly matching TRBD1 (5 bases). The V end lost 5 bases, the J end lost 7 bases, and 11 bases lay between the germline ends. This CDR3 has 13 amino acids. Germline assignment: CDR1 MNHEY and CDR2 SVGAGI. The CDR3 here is CASSPGPVEKLFF. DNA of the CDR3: TGTGCCAGCAGTCCGGGACCGGTTGAAAAACTGTTTTTT.

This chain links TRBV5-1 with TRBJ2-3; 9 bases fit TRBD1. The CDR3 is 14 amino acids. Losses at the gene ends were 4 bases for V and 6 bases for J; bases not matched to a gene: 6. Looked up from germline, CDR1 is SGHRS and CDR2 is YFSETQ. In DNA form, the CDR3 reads TGCGCCAGCAGCACCGGGACAGGGAAGGATACGCAGTATTTT. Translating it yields CASSTGTGKDTQYF.

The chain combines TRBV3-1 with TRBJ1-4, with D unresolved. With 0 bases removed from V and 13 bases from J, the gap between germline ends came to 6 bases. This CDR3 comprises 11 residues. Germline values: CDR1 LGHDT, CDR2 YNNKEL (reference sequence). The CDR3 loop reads CASSQEKGLFF. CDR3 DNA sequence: TGTGCCAGCAGCCAAGAAAAGGGACTGTTTTTT.

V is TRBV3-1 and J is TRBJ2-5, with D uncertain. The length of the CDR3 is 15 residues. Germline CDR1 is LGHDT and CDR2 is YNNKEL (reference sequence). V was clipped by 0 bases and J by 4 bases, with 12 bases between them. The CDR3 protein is CASSQEGLNRETQYF. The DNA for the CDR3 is TGTGCCAGCAGCCAAGAAGGTCTAAATAGAGAGACCCAGTACTTC.

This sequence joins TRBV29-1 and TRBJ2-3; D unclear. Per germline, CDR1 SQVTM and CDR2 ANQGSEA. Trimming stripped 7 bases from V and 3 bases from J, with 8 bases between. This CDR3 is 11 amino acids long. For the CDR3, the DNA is TGCAGCGAGAGATCTACAGATACGCAGTATTTT. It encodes CSERSTDTQYF.

The DNA for the CDR3 is TGCGCCAGCAGCCAATGGGACGGGATGAACACTGAAGCTTTCTTT. Protein sequence: CASSQWDGMNTEAFF. The rearrangement uses TRBV4-1 and TRBJ1-1, with a tentative D call TRBD1 (5 bases). The germline V gene has CDR1 MGHRA and CDR2 YSYEKL. The V end lost 2 bases, the J end lost 0 bases, and 10 bases lay between the germline ends. CDR3 size: 15 residues.

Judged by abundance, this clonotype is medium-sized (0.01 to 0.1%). The CDR3 sequence: CASSSLSDHSNQPQHF. The CDR3 DNA reads as TGTGCCAGCAGTTCGCTTTCGGATCATAGCAATCAGCCCCAGCATTTT. The chain has TRBV12-3 or TRBV12-4 and TRBJ1-5, with D unresolved. There are 16 residues in the CDR3. V lost 4 bases, J lost 0 bases, and 13 bases lay in between.

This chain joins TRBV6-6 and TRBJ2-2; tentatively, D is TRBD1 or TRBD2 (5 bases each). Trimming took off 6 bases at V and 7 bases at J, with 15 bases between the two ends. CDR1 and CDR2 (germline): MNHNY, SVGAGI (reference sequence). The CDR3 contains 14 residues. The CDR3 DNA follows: TGTGCCAGCAGATCCGGGACCTACCTCGGGGAGCTGTTTTTT. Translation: CASRSGTYLGELFF.

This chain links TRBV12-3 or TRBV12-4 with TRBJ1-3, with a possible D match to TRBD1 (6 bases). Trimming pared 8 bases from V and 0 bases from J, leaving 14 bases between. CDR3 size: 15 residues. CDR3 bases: TGTGCCAGCGGCGCGGGGGCGGTCTCTGGAAACACCATATATTTT. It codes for CASGAGAVSGNTIYF.

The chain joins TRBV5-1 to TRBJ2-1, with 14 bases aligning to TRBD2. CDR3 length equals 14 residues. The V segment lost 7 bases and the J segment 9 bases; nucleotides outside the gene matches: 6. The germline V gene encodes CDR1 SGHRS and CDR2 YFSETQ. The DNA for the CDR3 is TGCGCCAGCGGGACTAGCGGGAGTAAGAGTGAGCAGTTCTTC. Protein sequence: CASGTSGSKSEQFF.

The CDR3 coding sequence is TGCGCCAGCAGCTTTAACAGGTTTAATTCACCCCTCCACTTT. Its protein is CASSFNRFNSPLHF. The rearrangement uses TRBV5-1 and TRBJ1-6, with D maybe TRBD1 (5 bases). V was trimmed by 2 bases and J by 6 bases, leaving 9 bases between them. Germline V gene sequence: CDR1 SGHRS, CDR2 YFSETQ. The CDR3 runs to 14 residues.

CDR3 sequence reads: CASSLSGQVNEKLFF. CDR3 sequence (DNA): TGTGCCAGCAGTCTATCCGGACAGGTTAATGAAAAACTGTTTTTT. The rearrangement joins TRBV25-1 to TRBJ1-4; 7 nucleotides agree with TRBD1. The CDR3 length is 15 residues. V trimming: 5 bases; J trimming: 4 bases; junction bases outside the gene matches: 7. The germline V gene encodes CDR1 MGHDK and CDR2 SYGVNS.

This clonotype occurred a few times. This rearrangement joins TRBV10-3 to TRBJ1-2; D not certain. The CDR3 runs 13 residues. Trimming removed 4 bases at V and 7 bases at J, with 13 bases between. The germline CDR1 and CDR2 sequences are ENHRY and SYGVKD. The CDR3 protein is CAISGRTEVGYTF. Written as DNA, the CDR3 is TGTGCCATCAGTGGGCGGACTGAGGTTGGCTACACCTTC.

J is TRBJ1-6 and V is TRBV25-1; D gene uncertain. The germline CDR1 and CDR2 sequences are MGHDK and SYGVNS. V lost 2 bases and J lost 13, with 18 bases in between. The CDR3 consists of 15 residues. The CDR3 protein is CASSEQGPGLGPLHF. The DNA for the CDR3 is TGTGCCAGCAGTGAACAAGGGCCCGGCCTGGGGCCCCTCCACTTT.

DNA for the CDR3: TGTGCCAGCAGCTTGACTAGCGGGAGGGCCAGCTCCTACAATGAGCAGTTCTTC. As protein: CASSLTSGRASSYNEQFF. The chain joins TRBV7-3 to TRBJ2-1, with 14 positions matching TRBD2. Germline V gives CDR1 SGHTA, CDR2 FQGTGA. There are 18 residues in the CDR3. Unmatched junction bases numbered 4, after V lost 3 bases and J lost 0 bases.

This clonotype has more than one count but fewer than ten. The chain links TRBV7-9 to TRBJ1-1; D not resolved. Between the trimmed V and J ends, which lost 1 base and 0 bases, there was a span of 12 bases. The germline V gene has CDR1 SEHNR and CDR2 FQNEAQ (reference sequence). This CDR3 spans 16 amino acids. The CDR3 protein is CASSLDWQTMNTEAFF. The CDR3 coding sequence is TGTGCCAGCAGCTTAGATTGGCAGACCATGAACACTGAAGCTTTCTTT.

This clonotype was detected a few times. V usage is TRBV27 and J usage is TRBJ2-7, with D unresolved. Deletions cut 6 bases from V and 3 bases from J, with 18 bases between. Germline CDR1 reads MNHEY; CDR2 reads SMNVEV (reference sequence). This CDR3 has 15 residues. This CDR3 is CASSNLRAVSYEQYF. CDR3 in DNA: TGTGCCAGCAGCAACCTCCGGGCTGTTAGCTACGAGCAGTACTTC.

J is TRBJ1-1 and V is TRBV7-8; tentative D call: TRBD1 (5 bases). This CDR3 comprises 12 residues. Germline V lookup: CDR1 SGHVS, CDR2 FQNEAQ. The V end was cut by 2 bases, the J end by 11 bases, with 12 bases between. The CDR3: CASSLFDSRAFF. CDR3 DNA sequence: TGTGCCAGCAGCTTATTTGACAGTCGGGCTTTCTTT.

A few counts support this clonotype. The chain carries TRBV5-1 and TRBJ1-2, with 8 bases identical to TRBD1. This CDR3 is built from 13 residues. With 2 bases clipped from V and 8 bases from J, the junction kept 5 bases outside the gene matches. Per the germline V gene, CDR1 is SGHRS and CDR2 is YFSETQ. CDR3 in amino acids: CASSLADRDGYTF. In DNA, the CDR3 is TGCGCCAGCAGCTTAGCGGACAGGGACGGCTACACCTTC.

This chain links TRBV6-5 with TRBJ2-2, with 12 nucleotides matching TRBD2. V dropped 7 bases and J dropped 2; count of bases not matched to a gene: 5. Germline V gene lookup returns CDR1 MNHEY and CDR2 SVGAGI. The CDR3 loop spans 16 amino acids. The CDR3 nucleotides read TGTGCCAGCACCCTGACTAGCGGGAGCAACACCGGGGAGCTGTTTTTT. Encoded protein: CASTLTSGSNTGELFF.

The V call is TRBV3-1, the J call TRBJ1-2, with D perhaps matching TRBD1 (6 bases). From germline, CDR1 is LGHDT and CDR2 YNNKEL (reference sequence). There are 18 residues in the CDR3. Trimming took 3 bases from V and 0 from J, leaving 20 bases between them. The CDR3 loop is CASSQTYKGVGPNYGYTF. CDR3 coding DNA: TGTGCCAGCAGCCAGACCTATAAGGGGGTCGGGCCTAACTATGGCTACACCTTC.

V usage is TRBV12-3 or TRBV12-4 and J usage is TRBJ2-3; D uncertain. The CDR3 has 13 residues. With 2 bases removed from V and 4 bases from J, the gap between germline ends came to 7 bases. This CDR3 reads CASSLPSSDTQYF. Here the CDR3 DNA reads TGTGCCAGCAGTTTACCCAGTTCAGATACGCAGTATTTT.

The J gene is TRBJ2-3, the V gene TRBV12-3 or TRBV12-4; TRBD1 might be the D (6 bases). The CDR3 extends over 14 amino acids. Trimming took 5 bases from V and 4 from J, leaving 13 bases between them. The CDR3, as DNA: TGTGCCAGCAGTCAAAACGAGGGGGCAGATACGCAGTATTTT. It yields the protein CASSQNEGADTQYF.